This T cell receptor (beta chain) comes out of a study of a mutant IDH1 vaccine in newly diagnosed glioma. In the study overall: Eight vaccine doses were administered to patients at weeks 1, 3, 5, 7, 11, 15, 19 and 23.

Germline CDR1 reads SQVTM; CDR2 reads ANQGSEA. The CDR3 length is 13 residues. The J segment lost 4 bases and the V segment lost 6 bases, leaving 8 bases of the junction unmatched. Concerning this clone itself: What it recognizes is unknown.

Clones were sequenced by immunoSEQ multiplex PCR, and TCRdb holds only the in-frame ones, with some missing. This table holds 70,000 to 95,000 clones, more than 80% found once. Time point reported: week 23, last vaccination. Doses comprised 300 ug of mutant IDH1 20-mer peptide each, plus topical imiquimod. The clonotype was recovered from a woman aged 50 to 65 with glioma. The chain carries TRBV29-1 and TRBJ2-5; 7 bases match TRBD1. The input for sequencing was PBMCs, taken from a glioma patient whose treatment included an IDH1 peptide vaccine. CDR3 bases: TGCAGCGTCGAACAGGGGTCGCGAGAGACCCAGTACTTC. Its protein is CSVEQGSRETQYF.